The rows below give T cell receptor beta chains drawn from one sample of a study of blood T cell repertoires in COVID-19. The assay was immunoSEQ multiplex PCR, and TCRdb's table has in-frame clones only and misses some. Found here are 85,000 to 95,000 clones, around nine tenths of them singletons; the top ten hold roughly 4%. The sample taken for sequencing was peripheral blood. The receptors were gathered from a woman aged 50 to 60 in a cohort sampled during active COVID-19. Each CDR3 is given with its conserved first and last residue. Fields, in order: CDR3 length, J gene, V gene, D gene, clone size, CDR3 DNA, CDR3 protein. The D gene is left open where the match is weak. Size is stated for part of the rows, as once, few or many counts, or as a class when the clone is expanded.

>13|TRBJ1-2|TRBV10-3|NA|NA
TGTGCCATCAGTGAGGGACTTGACTATGGCTACACCTTC
CAISEGLDYGYTF
>11|TRBJ2-1|TRBV20-1|NA|NA
TGCAGTGCTAGTAAGGGGTATGAGCAGTTCTTC
CSASKGYEQFF
>14|TRBJ1-6|TRBV5-4|TRBD1|NA
TGTGCCAGCAGCTTGCAGGGGGCTAATTCACCCCTCCACTTT
CASSLQGANSPLHF
>14|TRBJ2-3|TRBV28|NA|NA
TGTGCCAGCAGTTTTAGCGGAATCACAGATACGCAGTATTTT
CASSFSGITDTQYF
>14|TRBJ1-4|TRBV18|NA|NA
TGTGCCAGCTCCGCAGGACGGGGAGGTGAAAAACTGTTTTTT
CASSAGRGGEKLFF
>16|TRBJ2-7|TRBV6-6|TRBD2|NA
TGTGCCAGCAGCCCTCTAGCGGGAGGAACCGGGTACGAGCAGTACTTC
CASSPLAGGTGYEQYF
>13|TRBJ1-1|TRBV3-1/TRBV3-2|NA|medium-sized
TGTGCCAGCAGCCAAAGTGGGCCCCTTGAAGCTTTCTTT
CASSQSGPLEAFF
>16|TRBJ2-1|TRBV13|NA|once
TGTGCCAGCAGCCCGCGTGGGGGGGCGGTTAACAATGAGCAGTTCTTC
CASSPRGGAVNNEQFF
>16|TRBJ2-1|TRBV6-5|TRBD2|NA
TGTGCCAGCAGTTCACTAGCGGGAGGGCTCTACAATGAGCAGTTCTTC
CASSSLAGGLYNEQFF
>14|TRBJ1-1|TRBV6-5|TRBD1|NA
TGTGCCAGCACTGCAGGGGGGACGAACACTGAAGCTTTCTTT
CASTAGGTNTEAFF
>16|TRBJ1-1|TRBV28|NA|NA
TGTGCCAGCAGTTTACTATCCGACAGTCCAGGCACTGAAGCTTTCTTT
CASSLLSDSPGTEAFF
>14|TRBJ2-5|TRBV14|TRBD2|NA
TGTGCCAGCAGAGATAGCGGGGGCCCGGAGACCCAGTACTTC
CASRDSGGPETQYF
>21|TRBJ2-1|TRBV1|NA|NA
TGCACCAGCAGCCCCTCCTTAGCGGGAGGAACGTATAAGCGACCCTACAATGAGCAGTTCTTC
CTSSPSLAGGTYKRPYNEQFF
>14|TRBJ2-1|TRBV19|TRBD2|NA
TGTGCCAGTAGTAAGTCGGGAGGCAACAATGAGCAGTTCTTC
CASSKSGGNNEQFF
>15|TRBJ2-7|TRBV7-9|TRBD2|NA
TGTGCCAGCAGCCAGACCGCGGGGGGGCCGGACGAGCAGTACTTC
CASSQTAGGPDEQYF
>15|TRBJ1-2|TRBV9|NA|NA
TGTGCCAGCAGCGTAGGAGGTGGCAGAGCCTATGGCTACACCTTC
CASSVGGGRAYGYTF
>14|TRBJ1-1|TRBV28|NA|NA
TGTGCCAGCAGAAGGAGGTTACAGGGAACTGAAGCTTTCTTT
CASRRRLQGTEAFF
>12|TRBJ1-2|TRBV7-8|NA|NA
TGTGCCAGCAGCTGGTCCAGGGATGGCTACACCTTC
CASSWSRDGYTF
>12|TRBJ2-3|TRBV28|TRBD1|NA
TGTGCCAGCAGACAGGGGACAGATACGCAGTATTTT
CASRQGTDTQYF
>13|TRBJ2-5|TRBV5-1|NA|NA
TGCGCCAGCAGCCTTGATCGGTTAGAGACCCAGTACTTC
CASSLDRLETQYF
>13|TRBJ1-2|TRBV3-1/TRBV3-2|NA|NA
TGTGCCAGCAGCCAAGAAACAGACTATGGCTACACCTTC
CASSQETDYGYTF
>13|TRBJ1-5|TRBV29-1|NA|few
TGCAGCGTTGAACTTACGGGAGGGCAGCCCCAGCATTTT
CSVELTGGQPQHF
>15|TRBJ2-3|TRBV5-1|TRBD1|NA
TGCGCCAGCAGCTGGACAGGGGTGAGCACAGATACGCAGTATTTT
CASSWTGVSTDTQYF
>15|TRBJ1-3|TRBV3-1/TRBV3-2|TRBD1|NA
TGTGCCAGCAGCCGAGGACAGGCTGGCGGAAACACCATATATTTT
CASSRGQAGGNTIYF
>15|TRBJ2-3|TRBV5-4|NA|NA
TGTGCCAGCAGCTCAGGGCCTGTAGTCACAGATACGCAGTATTTT
CASSSGPVVTDTQYF
>14|TRBJ1-1|TRBV5-5|NA|NA
TGTGCCAGCAGCTTCGCCAGGGGTGGCACTGAAGCTTTCTTT
CASSFARGGTEAFF
>15|TRBJ2-6|TRBV7-9|NA|NA
TGTGCCAGCAGCCCCTCCTACTCTGGGGCCAACGTCCTGACTTTC
CASSPSYSGANVLTF
>15|TRBJ2-3|TRBV7-2|NA|NA
TGTGCCAGCAGCTTAGGCCGGGGAGTCTTAGATACGCAGTATTTT
CASSLGRGVLDTQYF
>12|TRBJ1-5|TRBV10-3|NA|NA
TGTGCCATCAGTGAGGAGTCTCAGCCCCAGCATTTT
CAISEESQPQHF
>13|TRBJ1-1|TRBV18|NA|NA
TGTGCCAGCTCACCCCAAGGGGGAATTGAAGCTTTCTTT
CASSPQGGIEAFF
>15|TRBJ2-1|TRBV29-1|NA|NA
TGCAGCCTAATCACCCCCCTTTGGGACAACAATGAGCAGTTCTTC
CSLITPLWDNNEQFF
>17|TRBJ2-1|TRBV24-1|TRBD2|NA
TGTGCCACCAGTGATCCTCGGACTAGCGGGAGGGGTGATGAGCAGTTCTTC
CATSDPRTSGRGDEQFF
>12|TRBJ1-4|TRBV19|NA|NA
TGTGCCAGTAAAAGGGGTAATGAAAAACTGTTTTTT
CASKRGNEKLFF
>15|TRBJ2-3|TRBV3-1/TRBV3-2|TRBD2|NA
TGTGCCAGCAGCCTGACTAGCGGGGGGCCAGATACGCAGTATTTT
CASSLTSGGPDTQYF
>17|TRBJ2-5|TRBV28|NA|NA
TGTGCCAGCAGTTTATTCGGGAGGGCCAGGGGGAGAGAGACCCAGTACTTC
CASSLFGRARGRETQYF
>16|TRBJ1-6|TRBV30|TRBD1|NA
TGTGCCTGGAGTCCTCTACAGGGGAGTTATAATTCACCCCTCCACTTT
CAWSPLQGSYNSPLHF
>12|TRBJ2-3|TRBV24-1|TRBD2|NA
TGTGCCACCTCGGGGGGAGGGGATACGCAGTATTTT
CATSGGGDTQYF
>17|TRBJ1-2|TRBV3-1/TRBV3-2|NA|NA
TGTGCCAGCAGCCCAGTTTCGGGGGGTTTCGTTTTTTCAGGCTACACCTTC
CASSPVSGGFVFSGYTF
>16|TRBJ2-1|TRBV3-1/TRBV3-2|TRBD1|NA
TGTGCCAGCAGCCGCCGGGGGACAGGTACTGGAAATGAGCAGTTCTTC
CASSRRGTGTGNEQFF
>17|TRBJ1-3|TRBV28|TRBD1|NA
TGTGCCAGCAGTTCCTGGGGGACAGCGGGCTCTGGAAACACCATATATTTT
CASSSWGTAGSGNTIYF
>17|TRBJ2-6|TRBV18|NA|once
TGTGCCAGCTCACCACCGAAGGTAGGGGCTGGGGCCAACGTCCTGACTTTC
CASSPPKVGAGANVLTF
>19|TRBJ1-1|TRBV9|NA|NA
TGTGCCAGCAGCGCCGTAGCCCCAAGGACACCTTGGCGGAGCACTGAAGCTTTCTTT
CASSAVAPRTPWRSTEAFF
>14|TRBJ1-2|TRBV28|TRBD1|NA
TGTGCCAGCAGTACCCGCGGGACAGGGGGTGGCTACACCTTC
CASSTRGTGGGYTF
>17|TRBJ2-3|TRBV3-1/TRBV3-2|NA|NA
TGTGCCAGCAGCCAAGATACCAGGTACTCATCCACAGATACGCAGTATTTT
CASSQDTRYSSTDTQYF
>16|TRBJ1-4|TRBV28|TRBD1|NA
TGTGCCAGCAGTTCTCACCGACAGGGGCGTAGTGAAAAACTGTTTTTT
CASSSHRQGRSEKLFF
>14|TRBJ1-6|TRBV14|NA|few
TGTGCCAGCAGCCAAGGGGCTCGAAATTCACCCCTCCACTTT
CASSQGARNSPLHF
>15|TRBJ2-6|TRBV5-1|NA|NA
TGCGCCAGCAACCCACGGACTTCTGGGGCCAACGTCCTGACTTTC
CASNPRTSGANVLTF
>16|TRBJ2-3|TRBV24-1|TRBD2|NA
TGTGCCACCAGTGATCGAATAGCGGGGGGCACAGATACGCAGTATTTT
CATSDRIAGGTDTQYF
>15|TRBJ2-3|TRBV9|TRBD1|NA
TGTGCCAGTTATGCCGGGACAGGAATCCCAGATACGCAGTATTTT
CASYAGTGIPDTQYF
>18|TRBJ2-4|TRBV5-5|NA|NA
TGTGCCAGCAGCTCCTCGGCCGGGTACCTTCTAGCCAAAAACATTCAGTACTTC
CASSSSAGYLLAKNIQYF